This TCR beta chain originates from a study of cytomegalovirus exposure and HLA in healthy donors. General study findings and limits: It was reported in a later analysis that an Asian-associated ancestry cluster showed fewer N-insertions than the roughly 620-donor mean. It was likely that a cluster of highly shared sequence variants was a sequencing artifact.

There are a few counts of this clone. The antigen remains undetermined. Donors showed nominal health when sampled, although they likely had unrecorded immune exposures. The V gene lost 8 bases and the J gene lost 1 base, with 8 bases spanning the gap. The CDR3 totals 13 residues. The V gene's germline CDR1 is MNHEY and CDR2 SVGAGI. Primers included in the PCR were 60 Vbeta and 13 Jbeta primers. TCRdb's copy holds only in-frame clones and misses some; the assay was immunoSEQ multiplex PCR. The repertoire includes 90,000 to 130,000 clones, nearly 80% of them detected once, and 1.3% sits in the top ten. This chain joins TRBV6-5 and TRBJ2-2; unclear D gene. Input material: PBMCs. The clonotype comes from a woman under 40 in good health and CMV-seronegative. The CDR3 DNA reads as TGTGCCAGCTGCGGTGGGAACACCGGGGAGCTGTTTTTT. Protein sequence: CASCGGNTGELFF.